This T cell receptor beta chain was captured in a study of blood T cell repertoires in COVID-19. The age range of participants was about 18 to 100 years, with residence in some 25 US areas. Participants had their cohort set by participant-reported clinical history. Between the trimmed V and J ends, which lost 6 bases and 8 bases, there was a span of 13 bases. Germline CDR1 is MNHEY and CDR2 is SMNVEV (reference sequence). The CDR3 extends over 12 amino acids. Original processing notes: Nucleated cell number was recorded as an estimate derived from reference gene primer amplification. The method was immunoSEQ multiplex PCR; TCRdb's version includes in-frame clones alone and lacks a portion of them. The DNA gave D and trimming, while V, J and clone size come from that table. The sample shows 120,000 to 150,000 clones, about 80% of them seen only once.

This TCR was sampled from a man between 50 and 59 years old in a cohort exposed to, infected with or recovered from COVID-19 (not recorded which). This chain links TRBV27 with TRBJ1-2; D not certain. The sample taken for sequencing was PBMCs or T cells enriched from blood (not recorded which). The CDR3 DNA sequence: TGTGCCAGCAGGGGCGCGGGGAGGGGCTACACCTTC. Its translation is CASRGAGRGYTF.